This T cell receptor (beta chain) was obtained from a study of spatial heterogeneity in lung cancer. TCRdb used MiXCR to reprocess the 5' RACE reads, holding one entry per CDR3 protein. The sample contains about 10,000 distinct CDR3 sequences, around 6% of which appear only once. The sample holds many counts of this clonotype. Its antigen is undetermined. The size of this beta chain means little, since it is a stray read in a library made for alpha chains. The study's findings and limits: Mutation tallies in tumors tracked expanded intratumoral alpha and beta TCR counts.

Time point reported: sample taken at primary tumor resection. Trimming cost V 4 bases and J 2 bases, with 9 bases left between them. CDR1 is MNHEY and CDR2 is SMNVEV in the germline V gene (reference sequence). CDR3 length: 14 amino acids. This chain uses TRBV27 with TRBJ1-5; D gene unclear. This clonotype was sampled from a male donor with early-stage non-small cell lung cancer. Source: lung tumor tissue, taken at surgery. Written as DNA, the CDR3 is TGTGCCAGCAGTTATTGGGGTGGCAATCAGCCCCAGCATTTT. Its protein product is CASSYWGGNQPQHF.